This TCR beta chain appears in the sequencing data of a study of blood T cell repertoires in COVID-19. Overall study: Acute and convalescent COVID-19 samples came from the United States, Italy and Spain. PBMCs, B-cell-depleted T cells, or T cells provided the cDNA or gDNA that made up the material.

Per the study methods: Estimation of nucleated cell counts relied on the amplification of reference gene primers. Sequencing was performed with immunoSEQ multiplex PCR; in TCRdb, only in-frame clones are kept and a portion is missing. V, J and clone size are those of that table, while D and trimming were read from the DNA. The table shows about 110,000 clones, with around four fifths occurring only once. Source material: peripheral blood. The receptor's source is a woman between 65 and 79 years old with acute or convalescent COVID-19.

The CDR3 nucleotides read TGCAGCGTTGACAGGGTAGGTTTCGGCTCCTATAATTCACCCCTCCACTTT. It is translated as CSVDRVGFGSYNSPLHF. The V call is TRBV29-1, the J call TRBJ1-6; D is perhaps TRBD1 (5 bases). Germline-derived CDR1 and CDR2 are SQVTM and ANQGSEA. Trimming cost V 3 bases and J 0 bases, with 15 bases left between them. The CDR3 is made up of 17 amino acids.